Below are 20 T cell receptor beta chains sequenced from a single sample in a study of T cell responses to AZD1222 COVID-19 vaccine. Here immunoSEQ multiplex PCR was the method, and the copy in TCRdb shows in-frame clones only, minus some. In the table there are more than 75,000 clones, 89% of which are singletons. The specimen was peripheral blood, collected on day 0 of AZD1222 vaccination. The receptors were gathered from an adult in good health.

CDR3 amino acids: CASSLLWDRNNQPQHF. Here the CDR3 DNA reads TGTGCCAGCAGCTTATTGTGGGACAGGAATAATCAGCCCCAGCATTTT. This chain joins TRBV7-9 and TRBJ1-5; 8 positions agree with TRBD1. With 2 bases clipped from V and 4 bases from J, the junction kept 7 bases outside the gene matches. CDR3 length: 16 amino acids. Germline V gene lookup returns CDR1 SEHNR and CDR2 FQNEAQ (reference sequence).

The rearrangement links TRBV5-5 to TRBJ1-1, with D hard to call. V lost 0 bases and J lost 4, with 10 bases in between. The CDR3 is made up of 14 amino acids. CDR1 and CDR2 from the germline V gene are SGHKS and YYEKEE (reference sequence). CDR3 sequence (DNA): TGTGCCAGCAGCTTGGAGCCCTGGGGCACTGAAGCTTTCTTT. This encodes CASSLEPWGTEAFF.

The J gene is TRBJ2-5, the V gene TRBV13, with TRBD1 matching 10 bases. The germline V gene encodes CDR1 PRHDT and CDR2 FYEKMQ (reference sequence). Trimming at V came to 0 bases and at J to 2 bases, leaving 3 bases not matched to a gene. The CDR3 is made up of 16 amino acids. The CDR3 nucleotides read TGTGCCAGCAGCTTAGGGGGACAGGGGCTGCAAGAGACCCAGTACTTC. Residues: CASSLGGQGLQETQYF.

The genes are TRBV4-2 and TRBJ2-5, with unresolved D. This CDR3 spans 12 amino acids. Germline CDR1 and CDR2: LGHNA and YNFKEQ. V was shortened by 4 bases and J by 5 bases, with 8 bases between the two germline ends. The chain's CDR3 is CASSPLVETQYF. CDR3 DNA sequence: TGTGCCAGCAGCCCCCTTGTTGAGACCCAGTACTTC.

The chain links TRBV30 to TRBJ1-5; D remains ambiguous. This CDR3 is built from 13 residues. Trimming shortened V by 0 bases and J by 3 bases, and 6 bases separated the two germline ends. CDR1 is GTSNPN, CDR2 SVGIG, per germline (reference sequence). This chain's CDR3 is CAWSVGPNQPQHF. The CDR3 DNA is TGTGCCTGGAGTGTCGGGCCCAATCAGCCCCAGCATTTT.

The V and J genes are TRBV7-6 and TRBJ1-3, with 7 bases that match TRBD1. Per germline, CDR1 SGHVS and CDR2 FNYEAQ. The CDR3 has 16 residues. The junction had 2 bases not matched to a gene; V was cut back by 0 bases and J by 0 bases. CDR3 sequence: CASSLAGGPSGNTIYF. The CDR3 DNA reads TGTGCCAGCAGCTTAGCAGGGGGCCCCTCTGGAAACACCATATATTTT. Full variable domain (outside the CDR3, taken from reference TRBV7-6 and TRBJ1-3): GAGVSQSPRYKVTKRGQDVALRCDPISGHVSLYWYRQALGQGPEFLTYFNYEAQQDKSGLPNDRFSAERPEGSISTLTIQRTEQRDSAMYRCASSLAGGPSGNTIYFGEGSWLTVV.

The V gene is TRBV5-6, the J gene TRBJ1-2; 11 bases align to TRBD1. The ends lost 2 bases at V and 6 bases at J; junction bases unmatched: 3. The length of the CDR3 is 14 residues. Germline CDR1 reads SGHDT; CDR2 reads YYEEEE. CDR3 in DNA: TGTGCCAGCAGCTTCTGGGACAGGGGGGATGGCTACACCTTC. Translated: CASSFWDRGDGYTF.

The chain couples TRBV27 to TRBJ2-7; TRBD1 agrees at 11 bases. Germline CDR1 reads MNHEY; CDR2 reads SMNVEV (reference sequence). Unmatched junction bases numbered 15, after V lost 5 bases and J lost 3 bases. The CDR3 loop spans 18 amino acids. The CDR3: CASSPGQGAPFTNYEQYF. Written as DNA, the CDR3 is TGTGCCAGCAGTCCCGGACAGGGGGCACCTTTCACTAACTACGAGCAGTACTTC.

The rearrangement links TRBV27 to TRBJ2-7; 8 bases line up with TRBD1. CDR3 length: 15 amino acids. The V and J ends lost 5 bases and 3 bases, in that order; junction bases with no gene match: 9. Germline CDR1 MNHEY, CDR2 SMNVEV (reference sequence). CDR3: CASSMPGTGYYEQYF. The CDR3 DNA follows: TGTGCCAGCAGTATGCCCGGGACAGGATACTACGAGCAGTACTTC.

This chain uses TRBV28 with TRBJ2-1; 13 positions match TRBD2. V lost 7 bases to trimming and J lost 8 bases; unmatched junction nucleotides: 5. The CDR3 has 14 amino acids. CDR1 and CDR2 (germline): MDHEN, SYDVKM. CDR3 DNA: TGTGCCAGCAAACTAGCGGGGGGGCGGTATGAGCAGTTCTTC. Its translation: CASKLAGGRYEQFF.

The chain employs TRBV9 and TRBJ1-1; 10 positions agree with TRBD1. Trimming removed 3 bases from V and 5 bases from J; junction bases left unmatched: 7. CDR3 length equals 15 residues. Germline loops: CDR1 SGDLS, CDR2 YYNGEE. The CDR3 bases are TGTGCCAGCAGCGCATGGGACAGGGGAGGGACTGAAGCTTTCTTT. Its translation is CASSAWDRGGTEAFF.

The chain joins TRBV7-6 to TRBJ2-1; maybe TRBD2 (7 bases). The V gene's germline CDR1 is SGHVS and CDR2 FNYEAQ. The CDR3 totals 16 residues. The ends were cut back, 4 bases at V and 5 bases at J, with 18 bases in the middle. The CDR3 spells CASSSQGGGLNNEQFF. Here the CDR3 DNA reads TGTGCCAGCAGCTCTCAAGGGGGGGGGCTGAACAATGAGCAGTTCTTC.

V usage is TRBV29-1 and J usage is TRBJ1-2; the D gene is possibly TRBD1 (6 bases). Germline V gene data show CDR1 as SQVTM and CDR2 as ANQGSEA. Deletions cut 3 bases from V and 4 bases from J, with 15 bases between. This CDR3 region has 14 residues. As DNA, the CDR3 is TGCAGCGTTGAGTTACAGGGCTTAGGCTATGGCTACACCTTC. Its protein product is CSVELQGLGYGYTF.

V and J are TRBV6-6 and TRBJ1-4; possible D gene TRBD1, 5 bases. The V end lost 6 bases, the J end lost 3 bases, and 8 bases lay between the germline ends. The germline V gene encodes CDR1 MNHNY and CDR2 SVGAGI (reference sequence). The CDR3 covers 13 residues. DNA for the CDR3: TGTGCCAGCAGCCGGGACCCTAATGAAAAACTGTTTTTT. It translates to CASSRDPNEKLFF.

This rearrangement joins TRBV7-8 to TRBJ2-7, with D tentatively TRBD1 or TRBD2 (5 bases each). Germline CDR1 is SGHVS and CDR2 is FQNEAQ. CDR3 length: 15 amino acids. Trimming left V 1 base short and J 3 bases short, with 13 bases between. CDR3 coding DNA: TGTGCCAGCAGCTTAGGTGGGACGGGGAGCTACGAGCAGTACTTC. Its protein product is CASSLGGTGSYEQYF.

This chain joins TRBV11-3 and TRBJ1-1; TRBD1 might be the D (5 bases). Germline V gene sequence: CDR1 SGHNT, CDR2 YENEEA. This CDR3 has 14 amino acids. V lost 0 bases, J lost 4 bases, and 9 bases lay in between. CDR3 residues: CASSLEAGSTEAFF. CDR3 nucleotide sequence: TGTGCCAGCAGCTTAGAAGCAGGGTCCACTGAAGCTTTCTTT.

The V call is TRBV11-2, the J call TRBJ1-4; 8 positions match TRBD1. After removal of 4 bases from V and 5 bases from J, the junction contained 3 bases not matched to a gene. The CDR3 sequence is 14 residues long. From germline, CDR1 is SGHAT and CDR2 FQNNGV. The CDR3 coding sequence is TGTGCCAGCAGCTCGGACAGGGTAAATGAAAAACTGTTTTTT. The encoded protein is CASSSDRVNEKLFF.

J is TRBJ1-3 and V is TRBV5-4; the match to TRBD1 covers 8 bases. Germline-derived CDR1 and CDR2 are SGHNT and YYREEE (reference sequence). J gave up 0 bases and V 4 bases, and 3 bases lay outside the gene matches. The CDR3 runs to 15 residues. The CDR3 nucleotides read TGTGCCAGCAGCCCTGGACAGGGCTCTGGAAACACCATATATTTT. It specifies CASSPGQGSGNTIYF.

The chain joins TRBV10-3 to TRBJ1-1, with 12 bases fitting TRBD1. Germline values: CDR1 ENHRY, CDR2 SYGVKD. There are 16 residues in the CDR3. After removal of 6 bases from V and 1 base from J, the junction contained 6 bases not matched to a gene. The CDR3 DNA follows: TGTGCCATCAGCACGGGACAGGGGGCAAGGAACACTGAAGCTTTCTTT. Encoded protein: CAISTGQGARNTEAFF.

The chain links TRBV19 to TRBJ2-1, with D maybe TRBD1 (5 bases). Trimming removed 0 bases at V and 0 bases at J, with 9 bases between. The CDR3 runs 16 residues. Per the germline V gene, CDR1 is LNHDA and CDR2 is SQIVND (reference sequence). In DNA form, the CDR3 reads TGTGCCAGTAGTATAGAGGCAGGGCGCTCCTACAATGAGCAGTTCTTC. Protein: CASSIEAGRSYNEQFF.